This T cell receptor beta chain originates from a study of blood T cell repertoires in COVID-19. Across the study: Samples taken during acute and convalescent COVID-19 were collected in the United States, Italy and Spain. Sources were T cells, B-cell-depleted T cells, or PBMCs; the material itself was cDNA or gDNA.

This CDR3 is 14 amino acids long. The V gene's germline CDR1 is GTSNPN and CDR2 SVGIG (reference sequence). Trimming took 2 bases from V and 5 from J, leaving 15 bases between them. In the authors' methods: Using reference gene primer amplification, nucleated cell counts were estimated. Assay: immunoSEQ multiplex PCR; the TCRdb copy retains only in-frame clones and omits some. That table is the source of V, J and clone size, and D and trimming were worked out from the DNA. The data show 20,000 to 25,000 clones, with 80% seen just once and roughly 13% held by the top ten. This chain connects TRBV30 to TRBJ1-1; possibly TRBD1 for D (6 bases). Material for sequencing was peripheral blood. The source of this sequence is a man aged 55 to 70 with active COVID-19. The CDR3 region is CAWSLTGRGTEAFF. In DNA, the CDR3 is TGTGCCTGGAGTCTAACAGGGAGGGGGACTGAAGCTTTCTTT.